Listed here are 7 T cell receptor beta chains from one sample, sequenced in a study of blood T cell repertoires in COVID-19. Profiling relied on immunoSEQ multiplex PCR, and the TCRdb table lists in-frame clones only, not all of them. Of 140,000 to 150,000 clones in the sample, 80% are singletons; the top ten hold 3.5%. Sequencing used peripheral blood. These receptors all come from a man aged 65 to 79 who had recovered from COVID-19.

The chain combines TRBV11-2 with TRBJ2-2; D possibly corresponds to TRBD2 (5 bases). CDR1 is SGHAT, CDR2 FQNNGV, per germline. The CDR3 contains 14 residues. V lost 6 bases and J lost 5, with 13 bases in between. The CDR3 loop is CASSRRTGTGELFF. CDR3 DNA: TGTGCCAGCAGTCGGAGAACGGGGACCGGGGAGCTGTTTTTT.

The V gene is TRBV5-1, the J gene TRBJ1-1; perhaps TRBD1 as D (6 bases). The CDR3 is 15 residues long. Trimming removed 0 bases from V and 0 bases from J, with 9 bases in between. Germline CDR1 reads SGHRS; CDR2 reads YFSETQ. CDR3 nucleotides: TGCGCCAGCAGCTTGGGGCCAGGGGTGAACACTGAAGCTTTCTTT. Protein product: CASSLGPGVNTEAFF. Full variable domain (remainder filled in from reference TRBV5-1 and TRBJ1-1): KAGVTQTPRYLIKTRGQQVTLSCSPISGHRSVSWYQQTPGQGLQFLFEYFSETQRNKGNFPGRFSGRQFSNSRSEMNVSTLELGDSALYLCASSLGPGVNTEAFFGQGTRLTVV.

The chain links TRBV29-1 to TRBJ1-2; possibly TRBD1 for D (6 bases). The CDR3 runs to 12 residues. CDR1 is SQVTM and CDR2 is ANQGSEA in the germline V gene. Trimming took off 6 bases at V and 3 bases at J, with 11 bases between the two ends. The chain's CDR3 is CSVSDSYYGYTF. CDR3 nucleotides: TGCAGCGTCTCGGACAGCTACTATGGCTACACCTTC. Full variable domain (remainder filled in from reference TRBV29-1 and TRBJ1-2): SAVISQKPSRDICQRGTSLTIQCQVDSQVTMMFWYRQQPGQSLTLIATANQGSEATYESGFVIDKFPISRPNLTFSTLTVSNMSPEDSSIYLCSVSDSYYGYTFGSGTRLTVV.

This chain joins TRBV7-9 and TRBJ2-5; possible D gene TRBD1, 6 bases. Trimming left V 1 base short and J 4 bases short, with 16 bases between. This CDR3 has 16 amino acids. In germline, CDR1 is SEHNR, CDR2 FQNEAQ (reference sequence). As DNA, the CDR3 is TGTGCCAGCAGCTTAGTGGTTAACAGGGTTGGAGAGACCCAGTACTTC. Its translation is CASSLVVNRVGETQYF.

This clone came up a few times. V and J are TRBV18 and TRBJ2-7, with 11 nucleotides matching TRBD2. The CDR3 totals 14 residues. Germline trimming cut 3 bases from V and 6 bases from J; bases unmatched to any gene: 4. Germline CDR1 is KGHSH and CDR2 is LQKENI. The CDR3 nucleotides are TGTGCCAGCTCACCGGGGACTAGCGGCATCGAGCAGTACTTC. Translation: CASSPGTSGIEQYF. Full variable domain (remainder filled in from reference TRBV18 and TRBJ2-7): NAGVMQNPRHLVRRRGQEARLRCSPMKGHSHVYWYRQLPEEGLKFMVYLQKENIIDESGMPKERFSAEFPKEGPSILRIQQVVRGDSAAYFCASSPGTSGIEQYFGPGTRLTVT.

This clone has a single count. The genes are TRBV3-1 (or the pseudogene TRBV3-2) and TRBJ2-7, with TRBD2 identical over 9 bases. This CDR3 has 13 amino acids. CDR1 is LGHDT and CDR2 is YNNKEL in the germline V gene (reference sequence). The J segment lost 0 bases and the V segment lost 11 bases, leaving 5 bases of the junction unmatched. The CDR3 loop is CAVSGGSSYEQYF. In DNA form, the CDR3 reads TGTGCCGTTAGCGGGGGCAGCTCCTACGAGCAGTACTTC.

This clone was counted a single time. J is TRBJ2-3 and V is TRBV3-1 (or the pseudogene TRBV3-2); weak D call: TRBD1 (5 bases). The CDR3 totals 15 residues. From germline, CDR1 is LGHDT and CDR2 YNNKEL (reference sequence). V was trimmed by 3 bases and J by 3 bases, leaving 13 bases between them. For the CDR3, the DNA is TGTGCCAGCAGCCATCAGTCGGCAGGGACAGATACGCAGTATTTT. Translated: CASSHQSAGTDTQYF.